These T cell receptor beta chains were read from a single sample in a study of metastatic and nonmetastatic thyroid tumors. Via MiXCR, TCRdb re-called the PCR reads. The sample lists under 35,000 clones, around 15% occurring once. The sample taken for sequencing was blood. Receptors originate from a female donor with papillary thyroid cancer or a benign thyroid nodule (not recorded which). Some clones in this sample may be carry-over from other donors' samples. CDR3s include the opening cysteine and the closing phenylalanine or tryptophan. A D gene is named only where the DNA matches it firmly. The size entry is marked missing in some rows and otherwise reads once, few, many or a size class.

>TRBV6-2/TRBV6-3|TRBJ2-3|NA|many
TGTGCCAGCAGTAACCGGCAGGGAGAGGCAGATACGCAGTATTTT
CASSNRQGEADTQYF
>TRBV10-3|TRBJ2-2|NA|NA
TGTGCCATCAGTGCCCTTTCGACAGGAGGCGACGATCACTTTTACACCGGGGAGCTGTTTTTT
CAISALSTGGDDHFYTGELFF
>TRBV19|TRBJ2-5|NA|many
TGTGCCAGTAGTACGAATGGGGTTGTAGGGGAGACCCAGTACTTC
CASSTNGVVGETQYF
>TRBV3-1|TRBJ2-7|TRBD1|many
TGTGCCAGCAGCCAAGCAAGGGCAGGGGGCTTGAGGTACGAGCAGTACTTC
CASSQARAGGLRYEQYF
>TRBV6-1|TRBJ2-7|TRBD1|few
TGTGCCAGCAGTGTACAGGGGCTATACGAGCAGTACTTC
CASSVQGLYEQYF
>TRBV6-1|TRBJ2-5|NA|many
TGTGCCAGCAGATTTCAAGAGACCCAGTACTTC
CASRFQETQYF
>TRBV5-1|TRBJ2-7|TRBD1|NA
TGCGCCAGCAGCATCGTTAAGGACAGGCTCCGGGAGCAGTACTTC
CASSIVKDRLREQYF
>TRBV6-2/TRBV6-3|TRBJ2-3|TRBD1|few
TGTGCCAGCAGTTACAGGGGGCTCACATATACGCAGTATTTT
CASSYRGLTYTQYF
>TRBV11-3|TRBJ2-1|TRBD2|many
TGTGCCAGCAGCCCAGGACTAGCGGGGGGCCCTTACAATGAGCAGTTCTTC
CASSPGLAGGPYNEQFF
>TRBV5-1|TRBJ1-6|NA|many
TGCGCCAGCAGCGAGGAACTTAATTCACCCCTCCACTTT
CASSEELNSPLHF
>TRBV27|TRBJ2-1|NA|many
TGTGCCAGCAGTTTAAACCCGAATAAGATTTACAATGAGCAGTTCTTC
CASSLNPNKIYNEQFF
>TRBV27|TRBJ2-2|NA|many
TGTGCCAGCAGTTTAAAGCGAGGCCGACGGGCCGGGGAGCTGTTTTTT
CASSLKRGRRAGELFF
>TRBV5-4|TRBJ2-5|TRBD1|many
TGTGCCAGCAAAACAGGGGGCGTCGCCGAGACCCAGTACTTC
CASKTGGVAETQYF
>TRBV27|TRBJ1-2|NA|NA
TGTGCCAGCATTTTACGGGGGGTCCTGAACTATGGCTACACCTTC
CASILRGVLNYGYTF
>TRBV6-1|TRBJ2-3|TRBD2|few
TGTGCCAGCAGTGAATCAGTTGGGACTAGCGGGAGTACGCAGTATTTT
CASSESVGTSGSTQYF
>TRBV11-3|TRBJ2-7|TRBD1|NA
TGTGCCAGCAGCTTGGGACAGGGGGACGAGCAGTACTTC
CASSLGQGDEQYF
>TRBV2|TRBJ1-3|NA|NA
TGTGCCAGCAGGGAAATGGGTCCCGGAAACACCATATATTTT
CASREMGPGNTIYF
>TRBV7-3|TRBJ2-5|NA|many
TGTGCCAGCAGCTTCCGACAGGAGGAGACCCAGTACTTC
CASSFRQEETQYF
>TRBV10-3|TRBJ2-3|NA|few
TGTGCCATCAGGTGTAGGGGTCAGGATACGCAGTATTTT
CAIRCRGQDTQYF
>TRBV9|TRBJ1-2|NA|many
TGTGCCAGCAGCCCATCCCCAGGGAGCCTAATCGGCTACACCTTC
CASSPSPGSLIGYTF
>TRBV5-1|TRBJ2-7|TRBD1|medium-sized
TGCGCCAGCAGCTTAGGACAGGCGAACGAGCAGTACTTC
CASSLGQANEQYF
>TRBV11-2|TRBJ1-5|NA|many
TGTGCCAGCAGCTTAGAGGGGGCTTGGGGCAATCAGCCCCAGCATTTT
CASSLEGAWGNQPQHF
>TRBV5-1|TRBJ2-3|TRBD2|many
TGCGCCAGCAGCTTGGGGCTAGCGGGGTACTCCACAGATACGCAGTATTTT
CASSLGLAGYSTDTQYF
>TRBV19|TRBJ1-1|NA|many
TGTGCCAGTAGTCAACAGTCGAGCACTGAAGCTTTCTTT
CASSQQSSTEAFF
>TRBV2|TRBJ1-5|NA|many
TGTGCCAGCAGCGTCGGGAGGGGATTGCGGCCCCAGCATTTT
CASSVGRGLRPQHF
>TRBV7-2|TRBJ2-5|TRBD1|NA
TGTGCCAACAGCCTAGGGCAGGGGGCGTTTGGTCAAGAGACCCAGTACTTC
CANSLGQGAFGQETQYF
>TRBV6-1|TRBJ2-7|TRBD1|medium-sized
TGTGCCAGCAGTGAATCGGACAGGACCTCCTACGAGCAGTACTTC
CASSESDRTSYEQYF
>TRBV13|TRBJ2-7|TRBD1|many
TGTGCCAGCAGCTTAGGCGACAAGACAGGGCCCTACGAGCAGTACTTC
CASSLGDKTGPYEQYF
>TRBV27|TRBJ1-3|NA|few
TGTGCCAGCCTATCGAGCTCTGGAAACACCATATATTTT
CASLSSSGNTIYF
>TRBV5-1|TRBJ1-6|NA|many
TGCGCCAGCAGCTTGGAAGGTTGGGGGTCTAATTCACCCCTCCACTTT
CASSLEGWGSNSPLHF
>TRBV15|TRBJ2-3|NA|many
TGTGCCACCAGCAGAGATAGGGCTAGCACAGATACGCAGTATTTT
CATSRDRASTDTQYF
>TRBV4-2|TRBJ2-2|NA|NA
TGTGCCAGCAGCCTAGGCGTGTCTAACACCGGGGAGCTGTTTTTT
CASSLGVSNTGELFF
>TRBV20-1|TRBJ1-1|NA|NA
TGCAGTGCTACCCGGGACCCAGGTCTAGTCACTGAAGCTTTCTTT
CSATRDPGLVTEAFF
>TRBV20-1|TRBJ2-2|TRBD2|NA
TGCAGTGCTAGGGGAAGACTAGCGGGATACACCGGGGAGCTGTTTTTT
CSARGRLAGYTGELFF
>TRBV7-3|TRBJ2-2|TRBD2|many
TGTGCCAGCAGCTTCGGGGGGGGAGAGAACACCGGGGAGCTGTTTTTT
CASSFGGGENTGELFF
>TRBV19|TRBJ1-6|NA|many
TGTGCCAGTACCCCGACCCCGACGGCCAATTCACCCCTCCACTTT
CASTPTPTANSPLHF
>TRBV12-3/TRBV12-4|TRBJ1-2|NA|few
TGTGCCAGCAGTCCGACAGGTGGCTGTCTAAACTATGGCTACACCTTC
CASSPTGGCLNYGYTF
>TRBV20-1|TRBJ1-1|NA|many
TGCAGTGCTAAGACTCCAAATGTCGCTGAAGCTTTCTTT
CSAKTPNVAEAFF
>TRBV11-2|TRBJ2-1|NA|many
TGTGCCAGCAGCTTAGCCTCCGGGACATACAATGAGCAGTTCTTC
CASSLASGTYNEQFF
>TRBV4-2|TRBJ2-7|NA|NA
TGTGCCATCAGCCAAGGTTGGGACATGGCAAGCTCCTACGAGCAGTACTTC
CAISQGWDMASSYEQYF
>TRBV29-1|TRBJ1-3|NA|many
TGCAGCGCCGGGACGGGAGGAAACACCATATATTTT
CSAGTGGNTIYF
>TRBV19|TRBJ2-6|TRBD1|many
TGTGCCAGTAGTCTCGGGACAGGGCCCTCTGGGGCCAACGTCCTGACTTTC
CASSLGTGPSGANVLTF
>TRBV2|TRBJ1-2|TRBD1|NA
TGCGCCAGCAGCCTAGACAGGGTCAGTGGCTACACCTTC
CASSLDRVSGYTF
>TRBV11-2|TRBJ2-2|TRBD1|many
TGTGCCAGCAGCTTGTGGACAGGGGGGAGCACCGGGGAGCTGTTTTTT
CASSLWTGGSTGELFF
>TRBV6-5|TRBJ2-2|TRBD1|many
TGTGCCAGCAGTTACTCGGTCGGAGGGGACAGGCCGCTGTTTTTT
CASSYSVGGDRPLFF
>TRBV4-3|TRBJ2-2|NA|NA
TGCTCCATCAGCCGAACTAGGTCCCAGGACACCGGGGAGCTGTTTTTT
CSISRTRSQDTGELFF
>TRBV3-1|TRBJ2-1|TRBD2|many
TGTGCCAGCAGCCCAGCCGGGGGGGCGGGAAATGAGCAGTTCTTC
CASSPAGGAGNEQFF
>TRBV6-6|TRBJ2-1|NA|NA
TGTGCCAGCAGTTACGGGTCCGATGAGCAGTTCTTC
CASSYGSDEQFF
>TRBV4-3|TRBJ1-2|TRBD1|NA
TGCGCCAGCAGCCAAGAGTCAGGGGGGAACTATGGCTACACCTTC
CASSQESGGNYGYTF
>TRBV27|TRBJ2-1|TRBD2|many
TGTGCCAGCAGTTTAGGCGGGAGATGGTCTAATGAGCAGTTCTTC
CASSLGGRWSNEQFF
>TRBV2|TRBJ2-5|TRBD2|many
TGTGCCAGCAGTACTAGCGGGGATAAGGTGACCCAGTACTTC
CASSTSGDKVTQYF
>TRBV30|TRBJ1-5|NA|NA
TGTGCCTGGAGTGACCGTGACACTCATCAGCCCCAGCATTTT
CAWSDRDTHQPQHF